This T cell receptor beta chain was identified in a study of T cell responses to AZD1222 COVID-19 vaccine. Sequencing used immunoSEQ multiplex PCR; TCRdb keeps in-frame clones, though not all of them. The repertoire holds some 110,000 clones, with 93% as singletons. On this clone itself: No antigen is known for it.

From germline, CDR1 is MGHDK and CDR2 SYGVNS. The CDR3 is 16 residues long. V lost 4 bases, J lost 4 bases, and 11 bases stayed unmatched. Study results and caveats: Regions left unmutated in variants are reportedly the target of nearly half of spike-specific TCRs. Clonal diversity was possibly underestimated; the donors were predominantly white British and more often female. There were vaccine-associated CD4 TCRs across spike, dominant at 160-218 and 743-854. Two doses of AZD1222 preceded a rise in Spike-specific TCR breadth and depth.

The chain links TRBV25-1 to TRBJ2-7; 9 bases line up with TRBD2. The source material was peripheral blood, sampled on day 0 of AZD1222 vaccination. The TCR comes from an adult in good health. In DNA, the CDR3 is TGTGCCAGCAGTGGATCAGGACTAGCGCTTCAATACGAGCAGTACTTC. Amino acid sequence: CASSGSGLALQYEQYF.